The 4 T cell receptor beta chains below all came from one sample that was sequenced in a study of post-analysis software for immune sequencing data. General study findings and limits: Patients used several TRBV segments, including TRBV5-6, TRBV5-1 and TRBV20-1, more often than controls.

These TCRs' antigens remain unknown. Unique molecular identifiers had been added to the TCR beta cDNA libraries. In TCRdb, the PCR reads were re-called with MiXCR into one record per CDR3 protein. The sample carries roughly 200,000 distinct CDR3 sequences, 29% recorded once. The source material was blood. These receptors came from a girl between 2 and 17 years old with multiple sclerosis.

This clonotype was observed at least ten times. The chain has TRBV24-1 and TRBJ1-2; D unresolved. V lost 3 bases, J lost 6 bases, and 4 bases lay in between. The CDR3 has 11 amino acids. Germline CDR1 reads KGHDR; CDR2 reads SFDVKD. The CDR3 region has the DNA TGTGCCACCAGTGATCCTAATGGCTACACCTTC. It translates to CATSDPNGYTF.

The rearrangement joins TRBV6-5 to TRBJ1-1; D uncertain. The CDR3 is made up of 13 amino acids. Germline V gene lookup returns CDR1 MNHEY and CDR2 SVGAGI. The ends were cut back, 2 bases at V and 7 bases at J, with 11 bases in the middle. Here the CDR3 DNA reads TGTGCCAGCAGTTACGACACGCAGATTGAAGCTTTCTTT. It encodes CASSYDTQIEAFF.

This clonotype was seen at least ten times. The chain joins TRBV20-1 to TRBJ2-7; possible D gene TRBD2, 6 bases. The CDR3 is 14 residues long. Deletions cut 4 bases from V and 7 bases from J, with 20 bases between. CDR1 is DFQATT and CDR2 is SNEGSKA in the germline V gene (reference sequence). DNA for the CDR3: TGCAGTGCTACCCCGGCGCTAGCGTGGGGTGAGCAGTACTTC. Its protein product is CSATPALAWGEQYF.

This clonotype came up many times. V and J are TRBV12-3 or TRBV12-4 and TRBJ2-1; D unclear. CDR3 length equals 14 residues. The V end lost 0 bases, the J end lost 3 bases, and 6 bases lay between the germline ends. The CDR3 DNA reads TGTGCCAGCAGTTTAGCTCCCTACTACAATGAGCAGTTCTTC. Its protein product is CASSLAPYYNEQFF.